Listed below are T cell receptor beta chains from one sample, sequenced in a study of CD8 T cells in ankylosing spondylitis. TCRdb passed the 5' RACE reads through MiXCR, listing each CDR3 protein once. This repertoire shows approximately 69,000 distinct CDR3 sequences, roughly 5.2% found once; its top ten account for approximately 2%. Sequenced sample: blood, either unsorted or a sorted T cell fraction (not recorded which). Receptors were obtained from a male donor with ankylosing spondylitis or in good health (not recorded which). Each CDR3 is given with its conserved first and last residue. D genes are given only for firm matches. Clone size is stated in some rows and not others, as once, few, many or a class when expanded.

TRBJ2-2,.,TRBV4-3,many,CASSQEFMAANTGELFF,TGCGCCAGCAGCCAAGAATTTATGGCGGCGAACACCGGGGAGCTGTTTTTT
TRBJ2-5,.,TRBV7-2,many,CASSLAVGAQETQYF,TGTGCCAGCAGCTTAGCGGTCGGGGCACAAGAGACCCAGTACTTC
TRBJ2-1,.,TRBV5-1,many,CASTGRAPVFDEQFF,TGCGCCAGCACAGGCAGGGCCCCTGTTTTCGATGAGCAGTTCTTC
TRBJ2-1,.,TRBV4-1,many,CASSQGAAGGEQFF,TGCGCCAGCAGCCAAGGGGCAGCGGGTGGTGAGCAGTTCTTC
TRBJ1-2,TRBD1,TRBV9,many,CASSAGQGSYGYTF,TGTGCCAGCAGCGCGGGACAGGGGAGCTATGGCTACACCTTC
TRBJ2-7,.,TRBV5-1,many,CASSPGRYEQYF,TGCGCCAGCAGCCCGGGCAGATATGAGCAGTACTTC
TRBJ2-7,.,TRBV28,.,CASSIIPNEQYF,TGTGCCAGCAGCATCATCCCCAACGAGCAGTACTTC
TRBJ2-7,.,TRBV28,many,CASSSVGRSFSYEQYF,TGTGCCAGCAGTTCAGTCGGGCGGAGCTTTTCCTACGAGCAGTACTTC
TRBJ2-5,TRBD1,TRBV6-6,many,CASSFITGGEQTQYF,TGTGCCAGCAGTTTTATCACAGGGGGCGAGCAGACCCAGTACTTC
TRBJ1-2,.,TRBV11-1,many,CASCDPGQFYGYTF,TGTGCCAGCTGTGACCCTGGGCAGTTCTATGGCTACACCTTC
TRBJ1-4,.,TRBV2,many,CASSGDDGEKLFF,TGTGCCAGCAGTGGGGACGATGGGGAAAAACTGTTTTTT
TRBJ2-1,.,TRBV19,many,CASSPPGRLGNEQFF,TGTGCCAGTAGTCCCCCGGGACGGTTAGGCAATGAGCAGTTCTTC
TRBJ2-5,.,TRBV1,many,CTSSQEGLAEETQYF,TGCACCAGCAGCCAAGAGGGACTAGCGGAAGAGACCCAGTACTTC
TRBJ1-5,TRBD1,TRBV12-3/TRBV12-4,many,CASSIGQGPGQPQHF,TGTGCCAGCAGCATCGGACAGGGGCCAGGACAGCCCCAGCATTTT
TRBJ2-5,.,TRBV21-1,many,CASSKAPGRRETQYF,TGTGCCAGCAGCAAAGCACCCGGGCGGCGAGAGACCCAGTACTTC
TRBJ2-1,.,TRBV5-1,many,CASSAGDNEQFF,TGCGCCAGCAGCGCAGGGGACAATGAGCAGTTCTTC
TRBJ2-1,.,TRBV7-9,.,CASRHTLPGYSYNEQFF,TGTGCCAGCAGGCACACCTTGCCCGGGTACAGCTACAATGAGCAGTTCTTC
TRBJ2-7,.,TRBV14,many,CASSQDWNEQYF,TGTGCCAGCAGCCAAGATTGGAACGAGCAGTACTTC
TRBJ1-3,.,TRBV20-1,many,CSARLSGNTIYF,TGCAGTGCTAGGCTCTCTGGAAACACCATATATTTT
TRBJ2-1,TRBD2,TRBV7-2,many,CASSPTSAASYNEQFF,TGTGCCAGCAGCCCCACTAGCGCCGCCTCCTACAATGAGCAGTTCTTC
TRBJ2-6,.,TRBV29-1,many,CSVGLPGGDVLTF,TGCAGCGTTGGACTCCCTGGAGGGGACGTCCTGACTTTC
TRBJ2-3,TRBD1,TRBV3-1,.,CASSPTTGIDTQYF,TGTGCCAGCAGCCCTACGACAGGGATAGATACGCAGTATTTT
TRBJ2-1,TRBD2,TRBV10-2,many,CASTLLADYNEQFF,TGCGCCAGCACCTTACTAGCGGACTACAATGAGCAGTTCTTC
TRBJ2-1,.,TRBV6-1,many,CASSGAVPLFPNEQFF,TGTGCCAGCAGTGGTGCAGTCCCTCTTTTTCCTAATGAGCAGTTCTTC
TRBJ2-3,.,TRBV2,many,CASSEGSDTQYF,TGTGCCAGCAGCGAGGGGTCAGATACGCAGTATTTT
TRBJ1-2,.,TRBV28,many,CASSKTGIWGANYGYTF,TGTGCCAGCAGTAAAACCGGCATATGGGGAGCTAACTATGGCTACACCTTC
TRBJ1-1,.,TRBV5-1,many,CASKLTANTEAFF,TGCGCCAGCAAACTGACAGCGAACACTGAAGCTTTCTTT
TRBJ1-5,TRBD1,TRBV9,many,CASSPGTGDSDHQPQHF,TGTGCCAGCAGCCCCGGGACAGGGGATTCGGACCATCAGCCCCAGCATTTT
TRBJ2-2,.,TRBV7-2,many,CASSIYKNTGELFF,TGTGCCAGCAGCATCTACAAGAACACCGGGGAGCTGTTTTTT
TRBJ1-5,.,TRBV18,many,CASSRVGGVDQPQHF,TGTGCCAGCTCACGGGTAGGAGGGGTCGATCAGCCCCAGCATTTT
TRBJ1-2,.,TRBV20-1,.,CSASKDYGYTF,TGCAGTGCCTCCAAAGACTATGGCTACACCTTC
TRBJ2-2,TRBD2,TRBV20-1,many,CSALPASGPTGELFF,TGCAGTGCTCTGCCGGCTAGCGGGCCCACCGGGGAGCTGTTTTTT
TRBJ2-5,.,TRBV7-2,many,CASSFGETQYF,TGCGCCAGCAGCTTTGGGGAGACCCAGTACTTC
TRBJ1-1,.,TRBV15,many,CATSDSGPDTEAFF,TGTGCCACCAGCGATAGCGGCCCGGACACTGAAGCTTTCTTT
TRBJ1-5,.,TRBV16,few,CASSPLERGNQPQHF,TGTGCCAGCAGCCCCTTGGAGAGGGGCAATCAGCCCCAGCATTTT
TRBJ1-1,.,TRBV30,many,CAWKGGGYNTEAFF,TGTGCCTGGAAAGGCGGGGGATATAACACTGAAGCTTTCTTT
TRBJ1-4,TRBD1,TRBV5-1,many,CASRLTGWNEKLFF,TGCGCCAGCAGGCTGACAGGGTGGAATGAAAAACTGTTTTTT
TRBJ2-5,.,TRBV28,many,CASSSGDSPGETQYF,TGTGCCAGCAGTTCGGGAGACTCACCCGGCGAGACCCAGTACTTC
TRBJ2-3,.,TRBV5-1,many,CASSLGGTTDTQYF,TGCGCCAGCAGCTTGGGCGGGACCACAGATACGCAGTATTTT
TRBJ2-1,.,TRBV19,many,CASSIARLRSYNEQFF,TGTGCCAGCAGTATAGCCCGACTTCGCTCCTACAATGAGCAGTTCTTC
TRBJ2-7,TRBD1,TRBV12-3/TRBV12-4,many,CASSPQGAYYEQYF,TGTGCCAGCAGTCCACAGGGGGCTTATTACGAGCAGTACTTC
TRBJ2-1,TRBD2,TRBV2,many,CASSEARGGEQFF,TGTGCCAGCAGTGAAGCGCGGGGGGGGGAGCAGTTCTTC
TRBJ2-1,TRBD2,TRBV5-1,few,CASSLRLAGGLRDEQFF,TGCGCCAGCAGCCTCCGACTAGCGGGGGGGCTTCGTGATGAGCAGTTCTTC
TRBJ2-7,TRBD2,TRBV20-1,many,CSARDKGTSYSYEQYF,TGCAGTGCTAGAGATAAAGGGACTAGCTACTCCTACGAGCAGTACTTC
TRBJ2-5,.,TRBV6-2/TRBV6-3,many,CASKRLETQYF,TGTGCCAGCAAAAGGTTGGAGACCCAGTACTTC
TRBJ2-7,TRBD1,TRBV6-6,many,CASSYSEVRQGSYEQYF,TGTGCCAGCAGTTACTCGGAGGTGAGACAGGGGTCCTACGAGCAGTACTTC
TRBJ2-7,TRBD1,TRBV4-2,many,CASSPRQTKTGSLFYEQYF,TGTGCCAGCAGCCCACGACAGACAAAGACAGGGTCCTTGTTCTACGAGCAGTACTTC
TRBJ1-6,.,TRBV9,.,CASSVGGSNSPLHF,TGTGCCAGCAGCGTCGGGGGGTCCAATTCACCCCTCCACTTT
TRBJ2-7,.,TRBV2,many,CASSERGALFEQYF,TGTGCCAGCAGTGAAAGGGGGGCCCTCTTCGAGCAGTACTTC
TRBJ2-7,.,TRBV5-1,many,CASSFHPDGTLYEQYF,TGCGCCAGCAGCTTTCACCCGGATGGCACGTTGTACGAGCAGTACTTC
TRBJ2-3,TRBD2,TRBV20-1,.,CSALAGGVTDTQYF,TGCAGTGCCCTAGCGGGGGGGGTAACAGATACGCAGTATTTT
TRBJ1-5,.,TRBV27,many,CASSLFIGRGPNQPQHF,TGTGCCAGCAGTTTATTTATAGGACGAGGGCCAAATCAGCCCCAGCATTTT
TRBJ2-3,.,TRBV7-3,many,CASSLLPGYTDTQYF,TGTGCCAGCAGCTTGCTTCCAGGGTACACAGATACGCAGTATTTT
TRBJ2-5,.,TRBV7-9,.,CASSRQVQETQYF,TGTGCCAGCAGCCGACAGGTCCAAGAGACCCAGTACTTC
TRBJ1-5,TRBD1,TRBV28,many,CASSPRTGGLIRQPQHF,TGTGCCAGCAGTCCTCGGACAGGGGGCCTTATTCGTCAGCCCCAGCATTTT
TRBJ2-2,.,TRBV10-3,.,CAISEPLSGELFF,TGTGCCATCAGTGAACCTCTTTCCGGGGAGCTGTTTTTT
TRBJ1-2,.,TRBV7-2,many,CASSLVGGTQRDYGYTF,TGTGCCAGCAGCTTAGTAGGTGGCACCCAAAGGGACTATGGCTACACCTTC
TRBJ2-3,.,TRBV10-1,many,CASSESVSTDTQYF,TGCGCCAGCAGTGAGTCCGTTAGCACAGATACGCAGTATTTT